This record covers a single T cell receptor (beta chain). Its cognate antigen is unknown. Clones were sequenced by immunoSEQ multiplex PCR, and TCRdb holds only the in-frame ones, with some missing. This sample carries approximately 100,000 clones, more than 90% of them seen once, and the ten largest clones take under 2.5%. This sample was taken from a study of T cell responses to AZD1222 COVID-19 vaccine. The overall study: Researchers grouped second doses given at about 4 or about 12 weeks into one pool. Regarding the study as a whole: It was only after the peak T cell response that any repertoires were sampled. The donor group comprised mostly white British people and more females; the analysis possibly underestimated clonal diversity. It was only six AZD1222 recipients who were seropositive at baseline.

Per the germline V gene, CDR1 is GTSNPN and CDR2 is SVGIG (reference sequence). V was cut by 0 bases and J by 3 bases, with 8 bases left in between. The CDR3 runs 14 residues. Sequences were derived from peripheral blood, sampled on day 0 of AZD1222 vaccination. The clonotype was recovered from an adult in good health. The chain joins TRBV30 to TRBJ2-2; TRBD1 or TRBD2 may be the D gene (5 bases each). CDR3 sequence reads: CAWSVRGDTGELFF. As DNA, the CDR3 is TGTGCCTGGAGTGTTAGAGGGGACACCGGGGAGCTGTTTTTT. Based on the CDR3 plus reference TRBV30 and TRBJ2-2, the full variable domain is SQTIHQWPATLVQPVGSPLSLECTVEGTSNPNLYWYRQAAGRGLQLLFYSVGIGQISSEVPQNLSASRPQDRQFILSSKKLLLSDSGFYLCAWSVRGDTGELFFGEGSRLTVL.